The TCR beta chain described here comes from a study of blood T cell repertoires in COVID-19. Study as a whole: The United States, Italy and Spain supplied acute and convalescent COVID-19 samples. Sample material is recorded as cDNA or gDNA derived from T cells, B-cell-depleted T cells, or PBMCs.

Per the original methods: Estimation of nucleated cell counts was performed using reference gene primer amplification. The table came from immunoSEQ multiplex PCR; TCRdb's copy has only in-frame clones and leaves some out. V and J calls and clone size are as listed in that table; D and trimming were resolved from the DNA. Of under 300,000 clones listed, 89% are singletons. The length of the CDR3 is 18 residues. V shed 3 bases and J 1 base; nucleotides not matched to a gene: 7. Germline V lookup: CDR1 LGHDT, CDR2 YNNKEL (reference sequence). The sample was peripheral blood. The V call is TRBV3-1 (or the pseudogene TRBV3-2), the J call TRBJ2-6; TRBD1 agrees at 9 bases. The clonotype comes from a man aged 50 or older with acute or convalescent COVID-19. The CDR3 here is CASSQADRGGSGANVLTF. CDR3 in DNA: TGTGCCAGCAGCCAGGCGGACAGGGGCGGTTCTGGGGCCAACGTCCTGACTTTC.